The entry that follows covers one T cell receptor beta chain sequence. Germline values: CDR1 SGHDN, CDR2 FVKESK. V lost 5 bases to trimming and J lost 3 bases; unmatched junction nucleotides: 6. This CDR3 is built from 15 residues. TCRdb's copy holds only in-frame clones and misses some; the assay was immunoSEQ multiplex PCR. The sample holds around 41,000 clones, approximately 80% seen once. This entry belongs to a study of T cells in localized non-small cell lung cancer. This receptor was obtained from a man aged 35 to 69 with stage II lung adenocarcinoma. The sequencing used PBMCs, collected before any cancer treatment. The V gene is TRBV14, the J gene TRBJ1-3; 8 bases align to TRBD1. The CDR3 DNA reads TGTGCCAGCAGCGTCCGACAGGGGTATGGAAACACCATATATTTT. It is translated as CASSVRQGYGNTIYF.